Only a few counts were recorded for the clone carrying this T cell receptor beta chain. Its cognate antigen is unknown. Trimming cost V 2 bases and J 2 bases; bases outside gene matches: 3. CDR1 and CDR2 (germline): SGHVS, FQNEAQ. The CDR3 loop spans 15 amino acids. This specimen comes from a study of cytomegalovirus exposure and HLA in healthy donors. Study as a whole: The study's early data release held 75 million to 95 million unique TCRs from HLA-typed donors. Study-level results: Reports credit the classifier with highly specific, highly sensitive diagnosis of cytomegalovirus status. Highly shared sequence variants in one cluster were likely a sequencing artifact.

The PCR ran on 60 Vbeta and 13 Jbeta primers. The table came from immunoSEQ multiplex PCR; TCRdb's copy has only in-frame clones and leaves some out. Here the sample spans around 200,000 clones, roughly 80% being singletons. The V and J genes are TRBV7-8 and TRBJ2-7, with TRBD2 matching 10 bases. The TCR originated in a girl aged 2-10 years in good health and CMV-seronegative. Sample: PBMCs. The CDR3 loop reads CASSLSTSGTYEQYF. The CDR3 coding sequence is TGTGCCAGCAGCTTAAGCACTAGCGGGACCTACGAGCAGTACTTC.